This TCR beta chain was sequenced for a study of human T cells and chemical hapten exposure (dated by TCRdb to 2020 to 2023). Regarding the complete study: For sensitization, 2% DPC in acetone was applied to a roughly 2 cm by roughly 2 cm area of upper inner arm skin. The libraries were sequenced as a pool, and the TCR yield per sample differed mostly because of small variations in library volumes within the pool. Patch testing was performed on the upper back with Finn chambers containing 0.01% DPC, and the patch tests were scored after 6 days according to International Contact Dermatitis Research Group standards. Twenty-nine alopecia patients gave blood for TCR sequencing at one to four time points (pre-sensitization, 2, 6 and 24 weeks). The study tracked peripheral blood TCR repertoire changes in vivo during primary and secondary sensitization to the hapten diphenylcyclopropenone (DPC) in alopecia patients. Alopecia areata with under or over 50% scalp involvement, alopecia totalis and alopecia universalis were represented in the patient cohort, which was mostly female. Weekly therapeutic DPC doses were additionally applied to the scalp of patients throughout the approximately 24-week study period. Blood was sampled from patients pre-sensitization (week 0) and at 2, 6 and about 24 weeks after DPC sensitization.

Reading the label with the study, this specimen's time point is: patch test 1, 2 weeks after DPC sensitization. The sample's treatment or condition label, decoded: therapeutic diphenylcyclopropenone sensitization with weekly scalp DPC. At each patch-test visit, blood was drawn before the patch test was applied. To be eligible, patients had to be aged 18 to 70, diagnosed with alopecia and judged suitable for DPC therapy, while pregnant patients were excluded. Unfractionated whole blood was collected in Tempus Blood RNA tubes, and total RNA was extracted from that blood. The research as a whole found: Because all patients had alopecia, a presumed autoimmune disease, the immune response of the patients might differ from that of healthy individuals. After repeated subsampling, the strength of the expansion versus patch-test correlation and the threshold at which it became significant changed. The number of PT1 expanded TCRs positively correlated with patch test score, significant at thresholds 8, 16 and 32 but not 4. DPC sensitization did not change the number of TCRs with a frequency above 1 in 1000, and there was no evidence of changes in global repertoire structure. Expanded TCRs formed significantly more large CDR3 similarity clusters than pre-sensitization or healthy control sets, consistent with antigen-driven responses.

The method behind the library was RACE. Sequencing relied on a NextSeq 500. Library preparation attached unique molecular identifiers to individual cDNA molecules for quantitative, reproducible TCR counting. Each blood RNA sample was used to sequence both TCR alpha and TCR beta chains. The authors processed their data as follows. A median of roughly 99,000 TCRs per sample was observed, with a range of 23,224 to 690,600. V, J and CDR3 annotation of the TCR reads was performed with the Decombinator software suite. For the PS versus PT1 abundance plots, all samples were subsampled to the same number of TCRs (28,000). TCRs were defined as expanded if absent before sensitization and observed at least eight times at the 2-week time point. TCRdb redid the processing of the public reads, applying fastp at Q25 and MiXCR, and retained in-frame beta chains. For every CDR3 protein sequence, its rows merge into one entry that carries the most common genes and DNA. TCRdb assigned the V and J calls; the authors' analysis was not used. A total of 150,000 to 200,000 distinct CDR3 sequences appear in this sample, approximately 20% of them only once. Jointly, the top ten make up less than 7% of the sample.

Reading from cysteine to phenylalanine, the CDR3 counts 14 amino acids. This entry keeps only the CDR3 DNA: 42 bases, framed from base 1. V and J are trimmed by 5 bases and 2 bases, and the gene matches miss 5 bases of the junction. CDR1 and CDR2 are read off the germline V gene as MNHNS and SASEGT. On this clonotype itself: No cognate antigen has been identified for it. No quality values exist for individual bases; no much larger clone is one base distant.

Recombination connected TRBV6-1 to TRBJ2-7, with TRBD2 matching 8 junction bases. This clonotype was sampled from a woman aged 50 to 65 with alopecia areata. Some clones in this sample may be carry-over from other donors' samples. The sequencing used whole blood, collected in connection with sensitization to the hapten diphenylcyclopropenone (DPC). The DNA sequence is given as TGTGCCAGCAGTAAGGGACTAGTAGCCTACGAGCAGTACTTC. It codes for CASSKGLVAYEQYF.